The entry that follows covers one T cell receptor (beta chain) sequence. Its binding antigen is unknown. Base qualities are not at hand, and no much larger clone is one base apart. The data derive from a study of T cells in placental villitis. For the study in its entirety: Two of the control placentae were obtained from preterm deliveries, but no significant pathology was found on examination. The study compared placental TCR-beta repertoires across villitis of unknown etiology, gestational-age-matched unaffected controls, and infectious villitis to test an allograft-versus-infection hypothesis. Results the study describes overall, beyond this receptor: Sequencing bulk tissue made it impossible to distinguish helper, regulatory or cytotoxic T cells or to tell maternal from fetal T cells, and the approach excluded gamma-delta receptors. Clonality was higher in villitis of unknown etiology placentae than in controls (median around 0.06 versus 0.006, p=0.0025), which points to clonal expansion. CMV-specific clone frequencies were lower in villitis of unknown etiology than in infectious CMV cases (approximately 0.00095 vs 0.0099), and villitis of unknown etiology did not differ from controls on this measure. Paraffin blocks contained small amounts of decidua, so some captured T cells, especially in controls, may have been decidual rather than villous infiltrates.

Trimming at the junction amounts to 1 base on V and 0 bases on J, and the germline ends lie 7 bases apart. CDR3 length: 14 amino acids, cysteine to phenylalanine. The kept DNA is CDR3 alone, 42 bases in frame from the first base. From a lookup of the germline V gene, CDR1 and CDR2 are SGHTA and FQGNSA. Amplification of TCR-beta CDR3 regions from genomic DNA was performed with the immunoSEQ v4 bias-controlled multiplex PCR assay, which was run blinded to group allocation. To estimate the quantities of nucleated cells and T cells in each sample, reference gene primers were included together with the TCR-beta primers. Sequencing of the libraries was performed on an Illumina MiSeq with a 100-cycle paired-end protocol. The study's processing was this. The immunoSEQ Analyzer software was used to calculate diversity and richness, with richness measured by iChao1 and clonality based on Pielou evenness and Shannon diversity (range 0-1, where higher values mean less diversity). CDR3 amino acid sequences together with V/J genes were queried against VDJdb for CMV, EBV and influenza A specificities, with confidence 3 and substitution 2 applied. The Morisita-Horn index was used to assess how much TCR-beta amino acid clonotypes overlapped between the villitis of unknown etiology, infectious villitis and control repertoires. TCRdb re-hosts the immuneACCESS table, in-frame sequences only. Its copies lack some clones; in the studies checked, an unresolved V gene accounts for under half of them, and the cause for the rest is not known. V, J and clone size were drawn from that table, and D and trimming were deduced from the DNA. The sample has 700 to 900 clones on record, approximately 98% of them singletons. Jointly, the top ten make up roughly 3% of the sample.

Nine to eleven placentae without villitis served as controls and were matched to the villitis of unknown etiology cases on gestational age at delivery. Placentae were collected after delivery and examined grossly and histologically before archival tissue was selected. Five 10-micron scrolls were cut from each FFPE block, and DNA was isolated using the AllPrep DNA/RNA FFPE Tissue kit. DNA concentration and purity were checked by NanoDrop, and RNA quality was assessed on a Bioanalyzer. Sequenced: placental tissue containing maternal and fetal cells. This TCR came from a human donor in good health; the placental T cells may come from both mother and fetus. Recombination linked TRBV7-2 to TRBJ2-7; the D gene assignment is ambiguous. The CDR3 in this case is CASSLEANSYEQYF. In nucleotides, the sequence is TGTGCCAGCAGCTTAGAGGCTAACTCCTACGAGCAGTACTTC.